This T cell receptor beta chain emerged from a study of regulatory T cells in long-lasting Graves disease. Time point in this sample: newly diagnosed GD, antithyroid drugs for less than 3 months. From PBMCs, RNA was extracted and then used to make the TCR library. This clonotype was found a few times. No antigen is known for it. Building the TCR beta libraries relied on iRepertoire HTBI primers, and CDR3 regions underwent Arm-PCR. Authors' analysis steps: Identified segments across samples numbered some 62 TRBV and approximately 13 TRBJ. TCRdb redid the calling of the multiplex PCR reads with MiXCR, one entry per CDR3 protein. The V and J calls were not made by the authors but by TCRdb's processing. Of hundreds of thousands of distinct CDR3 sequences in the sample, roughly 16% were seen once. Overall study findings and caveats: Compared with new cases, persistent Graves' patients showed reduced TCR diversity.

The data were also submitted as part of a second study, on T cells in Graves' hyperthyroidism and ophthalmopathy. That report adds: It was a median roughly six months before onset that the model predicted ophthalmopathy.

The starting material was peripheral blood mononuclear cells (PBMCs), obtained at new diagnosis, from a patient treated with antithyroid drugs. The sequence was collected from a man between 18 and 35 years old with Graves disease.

The CDR3 loop is CSARSVTSSDTQYF. The CDR3 bases are TGCAGTGCTAGATCGGTGACTAGCTCAGATACGCAGTATTTT. The chain recombines TRBV20-1 with TRBJ2-3; 7 bases line up with TRBD2. Trimming removed 2 bases from V and 4 bases from J; junction bases left unmatched: 6. The CDR3 covers 14 residues. Per the germline V gene, CDR1 is DFQATT and CDR2 is SNEGSKA (reference sequence).